This TCR beta chain came from a study of shared clonotypes between healthy human individuals. Deep was the level at which the assay was run. This table comes from immunoSEQ multiplex PCR, and its TCRdb copy is limited to in-frame clones, with some not included. The sample holds 2 million to 2.5 million clones, less than 95% seen once. What was sequenced was naive CD4+ T cells from PBMCs. The subset was: CD45RA+ positively selected. This clonotype was obtained from a man aged 18 to 29 in good health. Some clones in this sample may be carry-over from other donors' samples.

CDR3 sequence: CASSLPGSASSYNEQFF. As DNA, the CDR3 is TGTGCCAGCAGTCTCCCCGGTTCTGCGAGCTCCTACAATGAGCAGTTCTTC. The gene calls are TRBV9 and TRBJ2-1, with unresolved D. Germline lookup yields CDR1 SGDLS and CDR2 YYNGEE. The ends were cut back, 5 bases at V and 0 bases at J, with 18 bases in the middle. CDR3 length equals 17 residues.